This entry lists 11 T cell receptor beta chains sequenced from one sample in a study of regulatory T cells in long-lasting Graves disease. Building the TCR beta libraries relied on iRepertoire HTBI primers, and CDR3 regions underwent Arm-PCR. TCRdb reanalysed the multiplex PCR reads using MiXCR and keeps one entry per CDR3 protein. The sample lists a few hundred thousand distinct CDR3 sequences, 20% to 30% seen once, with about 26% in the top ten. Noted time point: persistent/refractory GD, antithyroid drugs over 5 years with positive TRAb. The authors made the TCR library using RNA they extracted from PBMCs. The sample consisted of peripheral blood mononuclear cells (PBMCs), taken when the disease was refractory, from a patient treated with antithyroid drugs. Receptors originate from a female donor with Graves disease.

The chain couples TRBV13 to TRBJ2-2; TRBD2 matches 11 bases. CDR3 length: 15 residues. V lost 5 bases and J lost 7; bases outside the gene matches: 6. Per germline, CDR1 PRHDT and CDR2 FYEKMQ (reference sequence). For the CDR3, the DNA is TGTGCCAGCAGCCCCCCTAGCGGGAGGCGCGGGGAGCTGTTTTTT. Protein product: CASSPPSGRRGELFF.

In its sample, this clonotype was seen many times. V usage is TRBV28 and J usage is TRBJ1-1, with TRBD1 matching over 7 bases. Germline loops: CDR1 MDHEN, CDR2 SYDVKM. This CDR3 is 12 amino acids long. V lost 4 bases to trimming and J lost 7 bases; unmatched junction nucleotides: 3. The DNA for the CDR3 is TGTGCCAGCAGTTCGGGACAGTTTGAAGCTTTCTTT. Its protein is CASSSGQFEAFF.

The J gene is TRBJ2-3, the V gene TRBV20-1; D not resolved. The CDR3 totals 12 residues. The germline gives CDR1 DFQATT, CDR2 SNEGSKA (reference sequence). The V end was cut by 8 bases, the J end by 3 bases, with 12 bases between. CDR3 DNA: TGCAGTTCACAACCTACTACAGATACGCAGTATTTT. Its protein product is CSSQPTTDTQYF.

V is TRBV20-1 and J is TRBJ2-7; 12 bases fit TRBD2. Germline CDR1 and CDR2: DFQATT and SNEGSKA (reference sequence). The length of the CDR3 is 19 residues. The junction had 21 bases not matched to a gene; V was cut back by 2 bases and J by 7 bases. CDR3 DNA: TGCAGTGCTAGAAGTCCGCTAGCGGGAGGGCCGGACAAGGGAGCGGAGCAGTACTTC. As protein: CSARSPLAGGPDKGAEQYF.

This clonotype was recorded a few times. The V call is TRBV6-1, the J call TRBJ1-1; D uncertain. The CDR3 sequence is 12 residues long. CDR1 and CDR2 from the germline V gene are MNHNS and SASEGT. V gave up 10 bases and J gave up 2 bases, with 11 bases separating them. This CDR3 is CAIEDPNTEAFF. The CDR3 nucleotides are TGTGCCATCGAGGACCCTAACACTGAAGCTTTCTTT.

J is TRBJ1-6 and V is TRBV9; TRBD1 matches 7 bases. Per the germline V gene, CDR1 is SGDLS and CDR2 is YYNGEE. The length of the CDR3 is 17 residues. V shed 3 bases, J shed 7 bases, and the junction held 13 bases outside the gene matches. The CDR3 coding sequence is TGTGCCAGCAGCGCTGGGAGTTCAGGGGGTCGAAATTCACCCCTCCACTTT. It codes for CASSAGSSGGRNSPLHF.

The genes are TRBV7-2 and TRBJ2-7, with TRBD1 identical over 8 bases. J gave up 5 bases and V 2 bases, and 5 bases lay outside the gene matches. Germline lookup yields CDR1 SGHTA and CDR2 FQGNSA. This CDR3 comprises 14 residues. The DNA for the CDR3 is TGTGCCAGCAGCTTACAGGGGGCGATCGACGAGCAGTACTTC. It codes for CASSLQGAIDEQYF.

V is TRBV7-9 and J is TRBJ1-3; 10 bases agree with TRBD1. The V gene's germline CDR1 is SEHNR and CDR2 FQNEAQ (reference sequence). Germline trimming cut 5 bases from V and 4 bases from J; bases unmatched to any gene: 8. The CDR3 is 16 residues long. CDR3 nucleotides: TGTGCCAGCAGCGGATGGGGACAGGGGCCCGGAAACACCATATATTTT. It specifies CASSGWGQGPGNTIYF.

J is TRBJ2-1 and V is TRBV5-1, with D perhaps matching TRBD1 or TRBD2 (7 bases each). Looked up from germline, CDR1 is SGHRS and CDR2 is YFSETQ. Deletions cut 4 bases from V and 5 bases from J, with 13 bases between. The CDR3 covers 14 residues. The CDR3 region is CASSPRGGNNEQFF. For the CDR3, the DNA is TGCGCCAGCAGCCCCAGGGGGGGAAACAATGAGCAGTTCTTC.

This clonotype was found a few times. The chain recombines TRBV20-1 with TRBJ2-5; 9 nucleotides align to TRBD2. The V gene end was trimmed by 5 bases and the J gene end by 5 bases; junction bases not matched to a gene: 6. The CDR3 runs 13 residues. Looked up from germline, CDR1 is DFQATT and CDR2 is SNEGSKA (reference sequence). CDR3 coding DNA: TGCAGTGCTTCTAAGACTAGCGGCGAGACCCAGTACTTC. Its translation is CSASKTSGETQYF.

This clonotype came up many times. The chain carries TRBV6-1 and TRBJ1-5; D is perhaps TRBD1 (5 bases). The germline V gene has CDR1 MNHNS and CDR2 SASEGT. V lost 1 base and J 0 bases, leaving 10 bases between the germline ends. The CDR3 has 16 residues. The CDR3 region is CASSEEGTYSNQPQHF. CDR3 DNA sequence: TGTGCCAGCAGTGAAGAAGGGACTTATAGCAATCAGCCCCAGCATTTT.